The 12 T cell receptor beta chains reported below all come from one sample, sequenced in a study of OX40 agonist ivuxolimab in advanced cancers. Sequenced by immunoSEQ multiplex PCR; TCRdb stores in-frame clones only, minus some. The sample has some 70,000 clones; roughly 90% are singletons. Sequencing used CD4+ or CD8+ T cells sorted from blood, obtained in a trial of the OX40 agonist ivuxolimab. The receptors here all came from an adult with an advanced solid tumor such as melanoma, head and neck, liver or kidney cancer.

The chain links TRBV28 to TRBJ1-2; possibly TRBD1 for D (6 bases). Germline V lookup: CDR1 MDHEN, CDR2 SYDVKM. This CDR3 contains 14 residues. V dropped 2 bases and J dropped 8 bases, with 15 bases sitting between them. The CDR3 DNA follows: TGTGCCAGCAGTTTACCACAGGGAACATACGGCTACACCTTC. As protein: CASSLPQGTYGYTF.

This sequence joins TRBV2 and TRBJ1-4, with TRBD1 as a possible D gene (6 bases). This CDR3 is built from 15 residues. Per the germline V gene, CDR1 is SNHLY and CDR2 is FYNNEI. The germline V and J ends were trimmed by 8 bases and 7 bases, with 20 bases remaining between them. The CDR3 coding sequence is TGTGCCAGCGACCCCGGTAGGACAGACGCTGAAAAACTGTTTTTT. It yields the protein CASDPGRTDAEKLFF.

The CDR3 DNA reads as TGTGCTAGTGGTTCCGGGACTAGCGGGAGTATTGGCACAGATACGCAGTATTTT. Protein product: CASGSGTSGSIGTDTQYF. The chain uses TRBV12-5 and TRBJ2-3, with 14 bases identical to TRBD2. This CDR3 spans 18 amino acids. The V gene end was trimmed by 4 bases and the J gene end by 1 base; junction bases not matched to a gene: 7. Germline CDR1 is LGHNT and CDR2 is FRNRAP. Full variable domain (outside the CDR3, taken from reference TRBV12-5 and TRBJ2-3): DARVTQTPRHKVTEMGQEVTMRCQPILGHNTVFWYRQTMMQGLELLAYFRNRAPLDDSGMPKDRFSAEMPDATLATLKIQPSEPRDSAVYFCASGSGTSGSIGTDTQYFGPGTRLTVL.

V and J are TRBV5-1 and TRBJ1-2; D is undetermined. CDR3 size: 14 residues. Germline lookup yields CDR1 SGHRS and CDR2 YFSETQ. V was shortened by 5 bases and J by 2 bases, with 13 bases between the two germline ends. The CDR3 here is CASSLVGSNYGYTF. The CDR3 DNA sequence: TGCGCCAGCAGTTTAGTCGGCAGCAACTATGGCTACACCTTC.

The chain joins TRBV29-1 to TRBJ2-7; 13 bases are shared with TRBD2. CDR1 and CDR2 from the germline V gene are SQVTM and ANQGSEA. With 6 bases clipped from V and 7 bases from J, the junction kept 9 bases outside the gene matches. The CDR3 length is 14 residues. CDR3 DNA sequence: TGCAGCGTACAAACTAGCGGGGGGGCGAGGGAGCAGTACTTC. Protein product: CSVQTSGGAREQYF.

This chain connects TRBV7-9 to TRBJ2-7; D is unresolved. The germline V and J ends were trimmed by 5 bases and 6 bases, with 14 bases remaining between them. The length of the CDR3 is 13 residues. Germline V lookup: CDR1 SEHNR, CDR2 FQNEAQ (reference sequence). CDR3 loop: CASSPGPTFEQYF. CDR3 bases: TGTGCCAGCAGCCCCGGGCCCACCTTCGAGCAGTACTTC.

The chain couples TRBV21-1 to TRBJ2-7; the DNA was not compared with TRBD1, the D call given in the table. TRBV21-1 is designated a pseudogene. The CDR3 runs 17 residues. The CDR3 is CASKRDRGRMGRYEQYF. For the CDR3, the DNA is TGTGCCAGCAAAAGGGACAGGGGGCGTATGGGTCGGTACGAGCAGTACTTC.

V usage is TRBV4-2 and J usage is TRBJ1-3; D perhaps matches TRBD1 (5 bases). The CDR3 totals 14 residues. Trimming shortened V by 1 base and J by 6 bases, and 10 bases separated the two germline ends. Looked up from germline, CDR1 is LGHNA and CDR2 is YNFKEQ. The CDR3 bases are TGTGCCAGCAGCCAAGCGGGGCAGGCAAACACCATATATTTT. Its protein is CASSQAGQANTIYF.

J is TRBJ2-1 and V is TRBV11-3, with 9 bases identical to TRBD1. V shed 5 bases, J shed 2 bases, and the junction held 4 bases outside the gene matches. The CDR3 spans 15 residues. Germline V gives CDR1 SGHNT, CDR2 YENEEA. The CDR3 reads CASSPGQGPYNEQFF. The CDR3 region has the DNA TGTGCCAGCAGCCCAGGACAGGGGCCCTACAATGAGCAGTTCTTC. Combining the CDR3 with reference TRBV11-3 and TRBJ2-1 gives the whole variable domain EAGVVQSPRYKIIEKKQPVAFWCNPISGHNTLYWYLQNLGQGPELLIRYENEEAVDDSQLPKDRFSAERLKGVDSTLKIQPAELGDSAVYLCASSPGQGPYNEQFFGPGTRLTVL.

V is TRBV7-6 and J is TRBJ2-2; tentative D call: TRBD2 (5 bases). Germline CDR1 SGHVS, CDR2 FNYEAQ. The CDR3 loop spans 15 amino acids. V lost 4 bases to trimming and J lost 6 bases, with 15 bases between them. In nucleotides, the CDR3 is TGTGCCAGCAGCTCATACGTGGCTAGCCCCGGGGAGCTGTTTTTT. Its protein product is CASSSYVASPGELFF.

The CDR3 region is CAISATGRGEAFF. CDR3 bases: TGTGCCATCAGTGCCACGGGGCGGGGTGAAGCTTTCTTT. The V and J genes are TRBV10-3 and TRBJ1-1; the D gene is possibly TRBD1 (5 bases). The germline CDR1 and CDR2 sequences are ENHRY and SYGVKD. V lost 4 bases and J 7 bases, leaving 13 bases between the germline ends. The CDR3 is made up of 13 amino acids.

CDR3 DNA: TGTGCCAGCAGCCTAACGACTAGTCTTTGGTTCTTC. This codes for CASSLTTSLWFF. The rearrangement joins TRBV7-2 to TRBJ2-1; possible D gene TRBD2, 6 bases. Germline CDR1 SGHTA, CDR2 FQGNSA. The CDR3 covers 12 residues. With 5 bases removed from V and 15 bases from J, the gap between germline ends came to 17 bases.